These 30 T cell receptor beta chains originate from one sample sequenced in a study of blood T cell repertoires in COVID-19. Only in-frame clones appear in the TCRdb table, and some are missing; sequencing was by immunoSEQ multiplex PCR. The repertoire holds some 110,000 clones, with about 85% as singletons. Material for sequencing was peripheral blood. Source of these receptors: a human donor in a cohort sampled during active COVID-19.

This clone turned up a few times. This sequence joins TRBV4-1 and TRBJ2-7, with D unclear. Trimming shortened V by 4 bases and J by 4 bases, and 17 bases separated the two germline ends. The CDR3 covers 15 residues. CDR1 is MGHRA and CDR2 is YSYEKL in the germline V gene. The CDR3 sequence: CASSPDVTAGYEQYF. The CDR3 region has the DNA TGCGCCAGCAGCCCCGACGTTACAGCTGGTTACGAGCAGTACTTC.

The CDR3 reads CASSLERHYEQYF. The CDR3 DNA reads TGTGCCAGCAGTTTGGAGCGGCACTACGAGCAGTACTTC. This chain links TRBV27 with TRBJ2-7, with a tentative D call TRBD2 (5 bases). The CDR3 totals 13 residues. The germline gives CDR1 MNHEY, CDR2 SMNVEV (reference sequence). V lost 3 bases to trimming and J lost 3 bases, with 9 bases between them.

The chain is built from TRBV28 and TRBJ2-1, with a possible D match to TRBD1 (6 bases). V shed 6 bases and J shed 0 bases, with 15 bases lying between them. Looked up from germline, CDR1 is MDHEN and CDR2 is SYDVKM. The CDR3 sequence is 16 residues long. The CDR3 is CASSSRDKSSYNEQFF. The CDR3 coding sequence is TGTGCCAGCAGCTCCAGGGACAAGAGCTCCTACAATGAGCAGTTCTTC.

The chain employs TRBV7-9 and TRBJ1-4; D unclear. V was pared by 1 base and J by 4 bases, with 10 bases between. CDR1 is SEHNR, CDR2 FQNEAQ, per germline (reference sequence). The CDR3 loop spans 15 amino acids. CDR3 loop: CASSLVEGGNEKLFF. The CDR3, as DNA: TGTGCCAGCAGCTTAGTTGAGGGAGGTAATGAAAAACTGTTTTTT.

The chain has TRBV29-1 and TRBJ2-1; TRBD2 might be the D (5 bases). Trimming left V 2 bases short and J 3 bases short, with 5 bases between. The CDR3 length is 12 residues. Germline V gene lookup returns CDR1 SQVTM and CDR2 ANQGSEA. The CDR3 nucleotides read TGCAGCGTTGAACGGGACTACAATGAGCAGTTCTTC. This codes for CSVERDYNEQFF.

V and J are TRBV6-5 and TRBJ2-7, with 8 positions matching TRBD2. This CDR3 region has 16 residues. Germline CDR1 and CDR2: MNHEY and SVGAGI. Trimming took 0 bases from V and 2 from J; bases not matched to a gene: 6. The CDR3 region has the DNA TGTGCCAGCAGTTACTCCTTAGCGGGGTCCGCCTACGAGCAGTACTTC. Translated, it gives CASSYSLAGSAYEQYF.

Comments on this clone: Other DNA variants within this sample encode the same CDR3. J is TRBJ1-1 and V is TRBV5-1; TRBD1 agrees at 8 bases. This CDR3 has 14 amino acids. V trimming: 3 bases; J trimming: 1 base; junction bases outside the gene matches: 2. Germline CDR1 is SGHRS and CDR2 is YFSETQ. The CDR3 DNA sequence: TGCGCCAGCAGCTCGGGACAGGAGAACACTGAAGCTTTCTTT. It codes for CASSSGQENTEAFF.

The chain couples TRBV5-5 to TRBJ2-2; the match to TRBD1 covers 9 bases. The V segment lost 3 bases and the J segment 5 bases; nucleotides outside the gene matches: 5. Germline V gene sequence: CDR1 SGHKS, CDR2 YYEKEE (reference sequence). This CDR3 contains 15 residues. CDR3 residues: CASSSGQGWTGELFF. Written as DNA, the CDR3 is TGTGCCAGCAGCTCGGGACAGGGATGGACCGGGGAGCTGTTTTTT.

This chain joins TRBV5-4 and TRBJ2-7, with 7 bases matching TRBD1. The CDR3 has 13 residues. CDR1 SGHNT and CDR2 YYREEE come from the germline V gene (reference sequence). Germline trimming cut 4 bases from V and 4 bases from J; bases unmatched to any gene: 5. The CDR3 sequence is CASSLRDRYEQYF. The CDR3 DNA reads TGTGCCAGCAGCCTCCGGGACAGATACGAGCAGTACTTC.

This clone was seen only a few times. V gene TRBV5-4 combines with J gene TRBJ2-7, with TRBD1 identical over 9 bases. This CDR3 has 15 amino acids. With V trimmed by 4 bases and J by 3 bases, 8 bases remained unmatched. CDR1 is SGHNT and CDR2 is YYREEE in the germline V gene (reference sequence). This CDR3 is CASSLGTGRVYEQYF. Written as DNA, the CDR3 is TGTGCCAGCAGCCTGGGGACAGGGAGGGTCTACGAGCAGTACTTC.

The chain is built from TRBV6-1 and TRBJ2-2, with 9 bases aligning to TRBD1. The V and J ends lost 4 bases and 0 bases, in that order; junction bases with no gene match: 3. The CDR3 is made up of 16 amino acids. Germline V CDR1 and CDR2: MNHNS, SASEGT. In nucleotides, the CDR3 is TGTGCCAGCAGTGTTAGACAGGGGGCGAACACCGGGGAGCTGTTTTTT. Its translation: CASSVRQGANTGELFF.

This clone showed up just once. This chain links TRBV29-1 with TRBJ2-7; D is unclear. This CDR3 has 14 residues. V lost 6 bases to trimming and J lost 3 bases, with 18 bases between them. From germline, CDR1 is SQVTM and CDR2 ANQGSEA. The CDR3 loop reads CSVGSYGGYYEQYF. In nucleotides, the CDR3 is TGCAGCGTCGGTTCTTACGGCGGCTACTACGAGCAGTACTTC.

V and J are TRBV19 and TRBJ1-2, with D unresolved. This CDR3 has 14 amino acids. With 10 bases removed from V and 1 base from J, the gap between germline ends came to 16 bases. Germline assignment: CDR1 LNHDA and CDR2 SQIVND (reference sequence). CDR3 sequence (DNA): TGTGCCACTATCCCCGGCGGGAATAACTATGGCTACACCTTC. This translates into CATIPGGNNYGYTF.

The V gene is TRBV5-6, the J gene TRBJ2-1; 16 bases agree with TRBD2. Germline V gene lookup returns CDR1 SGHDT and CDR2 YYEEEE. The V and J ends lost 4 bases and 4 bases, in that order; junction bases with no gene match: 5. CDR3 length: 17 residues. In DNA form, the CDR3 reads TGTGCCAGCAGCCAGGGACTAGCGGGGGGGACTTACAATGAGCAGTTCTTC. Its translation: CASSQGLAGGTYNEQFF.

The CDR3 coding sequence is TGTGCCAGCAGCCAGGCGGACGCAGGGCCCTACGAGCAGTACTTC. Protein product: CASSQADAGPYEQYF. The chain recombines TRBV3-1 (or the pseudogene TRBV3-2) with TRBJ2-7, with D tentatively TRBD1 (5 bases). Germline V gene data show CDR1 as LGHDT and CDR2 as YNNKEL (reference sequence). Trimming stripped 3 bases from V and 2 bases from J, with 14 bases between. This CDR3 region has 15 residues.

This clone has a single count. The V and J genes are TRBV5-4 and TRBJ2-4, with 9 bases that match TRBD2. V was clipped by 4 bases and J by 0 bases; unmatched bases: 11. This CDR3 is 18 amino acids long. Germline CDR1 reads SGHNT; CDR2 reads YYREEE (reference sequence). The CDR3: CASSGEREDSLAKNIQYF. The CDR3 DNA reads as TGTGCCAGCAGCGGTGAGCGGGAGGATTCGCTAGCCAAAAACATTCAGTACTTC. Full variable domain (outside the CDR3, taken from reference TRBV5-4 and TRBJ2-4): ETGVTQSPTHLIKTRGQQVTLRCSSQSGHNTVSWYQQALGQGPQFIFQYYREEENGRGNFPPRFSGLQFPNYSSELNVNALELDDSALYLCASSGEREDSLAKNIQYFGAGTRLSVL.

V is TRBV16 and J is TRBJ1-2, with 8 bases aligning to TRBD1. The CDR3 has 15 residues. Germline V lookup: CDR1 KGHSY, CDR2 FQNENV. Trimming at V came to 3 bases and at J to 5 bases, leaving 8 bases not matched to a gene. CDR3 residues: CASSHRGQGRYGYTF. The CDR3 DNA reads as TGTGCCAGCAGCCACCGCGGACAGGGTCGGTATGGCTACACCTTC.

The sample holds a few counts of this clone. The chain uses TRBV5-1 and TRBJ2-5, with a tentative D call TRBD2 (5 bases). V was shortened by 3 bases and J by 3 bases, with 9 bases between the two germline ends. Germline-derived CDR1 and CDR2 are SGHRS and YFSETQ. The CDR3 consists of 13 residues. The CDR3 region is CASSSRVEETQYF. In DNA, the CDR3 is TGCGCCAGCAGCTCGAGGGTGGAAGAGACCCAGTACTTC.

This clone was picked up a small number of times. The rearrangement uses TRBV27 and TRBJ2-7; D may be TRBD1 (5 bases). V was trimmed by 2 bases and J by 3 bases, leaving 11 bases between them. This CDR3 is built from 14 residues. Germline V lookup: CDR1 MNHEY, CDR2 SMNVEV (reference sequence). This CDR3 reads CASSLKRQFYEQYF. CDR3 in DNA: TGTGCCAGCAGTTTAAAAAGACAGTTCTACGAGCAGTACTTC.

The chain has TRBV3-1 (or the pseudogene TRBV3-2) and TRBJ1-1; D not certain. From germline, CDR1 is LGHDT and CDR2 YNNKEL (reference sequence). V gave up 4 bases and J gave up 4 bases, with 22 bases separating them. The CDR3 has 17 amino acids. The CDR3 region has the DNA TGTGCCAGCAGCCCAGGAGGGAGAGGCCCCTTCCTCACTGAAGCTTTCTTT. Translated: CASSPGGRGPFLTEAFF.

This chain links TRBV7-8 with TRBJ2-7, with a weak D call TRBD2 (5 bases). The V gene lost 1 base and the J gene lost 2 bases, with 12 bases spanning the gap. CDR3 length equals 15 residues. Germline lookup yields CDR1 SGHVS and CDR2 FQNEAQ. The CDR3 sequence: CASSLDQEVAYEQYF. The CDR3 DNA is TGTGCCAGCAGCTTAGATCAGGAGGTCGCCTACGAGCAGTACTTC.

The chain is built from TRBV12-3 or TRBV12-4 and TRBJ1-4; D gene ambiguous. CDR3 size: 13 residues. Trimming left V 6 bases short and J 4 bases short, with 9 bases between. Here the CDR3 DNA reads TGTGCCAGCAGACTAGACGGTAATGAAAAACTGTTTTTT. Its protein is CASRLDGNEKLFF.

The genes are TRBV6-5 and TRBJ1-2, with 7 bases matching TRBD1. The CDR3 loop spans 14 amino acids. The J segment lost 3 bases and the V segment lost 6 bases, leaving 7 bases of the junction unmatched. Per the germline V gene, CDR1 is MNHEY and CDR2 is SVGAGI. This CDR3 reads CASRPRQGDYGYTF. As DNA, the CDR3 is TGTGCCAGCAGGCCTAGACAGGGTGACTATGGCTACACCTTC.

The J gene is TRBJ1-1, the V gene TRBV19; no reliable D call. Germline V gene lookup returns CDR1 LNHDA and CDR2 SQIVND (reference sequence). V was shortened by 5 bases and J by 0 bases, with 10 bases between the two germline ends. The CDR3 totals 14 residues. This chain's CDR3 is CASSYGGVNTEAFF. CDR3 bases: TGTGCCAGTAGTTACGGCGGGGTGAACACTGAAGCTTTCTTT.

The chain uses TRBV7-9 and TRBJ1-6, with 7 bases aligning to TRBD1. CDR1 is SEHNR, CDR2 FQNEAQ, per germline (reference sequence). The V gene end was trimmed by 5 bases and the J gene end by 6 bases; junction bases not matched to a gene: 4. The CDR3 length is 14 residues. Written as DNA, the CDR3 is TGTGCCAGCAGCCCGCGGGACAGTAATTCACCCCTCCACTTT. It is translated as CASSPRDSNSPLHF.

The chain is built from TRBV11-1 and TRBJ2-1, with TRBD2 matching over 8 bases. This CDR3 contains 16 residues. Germline V CDR1 and CDR2: SGHAT, FQDESV (reference sequence). V gave up 6 bases and J gave up 0 bases; unmatched junction bases: 7. The CDR3 sequence: CASSPSGGLSYNEQFF. The CDR3, as DNA: TGTGCCAGCAGTCCCAGCGGGGGCCTCTCCTACAATGAGCAGTTCTTC.

The V and J genes are TRBV7-9 and TRBJ2-2, with D unclear. V shed 5 bases and J shed 6 bases, with 19 bases lying between them. This CDR3 contains 16 residues. Germline V gene sequence: CDR1 SEHNR, CDR2 FQNEAQ (reference sequence). The CDR3 region has the DNA TGTGCCAGCAGCCCCCTAGAGAGTTCAGTGTCCGGGGAGCTGTTTTTT. Translated: CASSPLESSVSGELFF.

The V and J genes are TRBV5-1 and TRBJ2-7; D is unresolved. The CDR3 extends over 13 amino acids. V was clipped by 4 bases and J by 2 bases, with 10 bases between them. CDR1 and CDR2 (germline): SGHRS, YFSETQ. In nucleotides, the CDR3 is TGCGCCAGCAGCCCTTTAGATACCTACGAGCAGTACTTC. Its translation is CASSPLDTYEQYF.

The V call is TRBV4-1, the J call TRBJ2-5, with 10 bases that match TRBD2. Germline V CDR1 and CDR2: MGHRA, YSYEKL. The trim removed 4 bases at V and 4 bases at J, leaving 6 bases unmatched. The CDR3 sequence is 15 residues long. Here the CDR3 reads CASSLSSGRGETQYF. The CDR3 DNA follows: TGCGCCAGCAGCCTCTCTAGCGGGAGAGGAGAGACCCAGTACTTC.

This rearrangement joins TRBV27 to TRBJ2-2; 9 bases are a match to TRBD1. The CDR3 has 14 amino acids. With V trimmed by 4 bases and J by 4 bases, 1 base remained unmatched. The V gene's germline CDR1 is MNHEY and CDR2 SMNVEV (reference sequence). The CDR3 bases are TGTGCCAGCAGTTACAGGGGGCTCACCGGGGAGCTGTTTTTT. Encoded protein: CASSYRGLTGELFF.